These 22 T cell receptor beta chains originate from one sample sequenced in a study of regulatory T cells in long-lasting Graves disease. Construction of TCR beta libraries relied on iRepertoire HTBI primers and on Arm-PCR targeting CDR3 regions. TCRdb analysed the multiplex PCR reads with MiXCR anew, one entry per CDR3 protein. The sample lists 500,000 to 700,000 distinct CDR3 sequences; about 32% were seen once. Time point in this sample: persistent/refractory GD, antithyroid drugs over 5 years with positive TRAb. The TCR library was made from RNA that had been extracted from PBMCs in TRIzol. Sequencing was performed on peripheral blood mononuclear cells (PBMCs), taken when the disease was refractory, from a patient treated with antithyroid drugs. Every receptor here comes from a female donor with Graves disease.

The chain uses TRBV6-5 and TRBJ1-2; perhaps TRBD1 as D (6 bases). Germline assignment: CDR1 MNHEY and CDR2 SVGAGI. V lost 2 bases and J 4 bases, leaving 14 bases between the germline ends. The CDR3 is made up of 15 amino acids. The CDR3 is CASSYVIQGGYGYTF. In DNA form, the CDR3 reads TGTGCCAGCAGTTACGTAATACAGGGCGGCTATGGCTACACCTTC.

This clonotype appeared a few times. This CDR3 reads CASSNYKRNTEAFF. CDR3 in DNA: TGTGCCAGCAGTAATTACAAAAGGAACACTGAAGCTTTCTTT. The chain joins TRBV6-1 to TRBJ1-1; no definite D call. V lost 5 bases to trimming and J lost 1 base, with 11 bases between them. CDR3 length: 14 amino acids. CDR1 is MNHNS, CDR2 SASEGT, per germline.

This clonotype was seen at least ten times. The chain is built from TRBV6-4 and TRBJ1-1, with D tentatively TRBD1 (5 bases). V lost 7 bases and J lost 1, with 13 bases in between. This CDR3 contains 14 residues. Germline V gives CDR1 MRHNA, CDR2 SNTAGT. The CDR3 bases are TGTGCCAGCACTCCAAGAGACAGGAACACTGAAGCTTTCTTT. This translates into CASTPRDRNTEAFF.

This clonotype turned up a few times. The chain carries TRBV5-1 and TRBJ1-2, with 10 bases identical to TRBD1. Germline CDR1 is SGHRS and CDR2 is YFSETQ. This CDR3 is built from 13 residues. Trimming at V came to 3 bases and at J to 8 bases, leaving 4 bases not matched to a gene. This CDR3 reads CASSSTTGGGYTF. CDR3 DNA: TGCGCCAGCAGCTCCACGACAGGGGGCGGCTACACCTTC.

Notes on this clonotype: A much bigger clone sits one base away, suggesting this may be a read error. The genes are TRBV2 and TRBJ1-2; D is undetermined. This CDR3 is built from 14 residues. CDR1 is SNHLY, CDR2 FYNNEI, per germline. This CDR3 reads CASSEVRSSYGYAF. In DNA form, the CDR3 reads TGTGCCAGCAGTGAAGTCCGGTCCAGCTATGGCTACGCCTTC.

The rearrangement joins TRBV29-1 to TRBJ2-7, with TRBD1 matching 7 bases. J was trimmed by 2 bases and V by 6 bases; bases with no gene match: 10. CDR1 is SQVTM and CDR2 is ANQGSEA in the germline V gene. The CDR3 is 14 residues long. This CDR3 reads CSVKTRDRTYEQYF. As DNA, the CDR3 is TGCAGCGTCAAAACCCGGGACAGAACCTACGAGCAGTACTTC.

This clonotype was detected ten times or more. The gene calls are TRBV27 and TRBJ2-2; no reliable D call. V was pared by 3 bases and J by 1 base, with 9 bases between. Germline V CDR1 and CDR2: MNHEY, SMNVEV (reference sequence). CDR3 length equals 15 residues. DNA of the CDR3: TGTGCCAGCAGTTTTCGTCGACAGAACACCGGGGAGCTGTTTTTT. Translation gives CASSFRRQNTGELFF.

The CDR3 is CASSQQTSGYSYEQYF. In DNA form, the CDR3 reads TGTGCCAGCAGCCAACAGACTAGCGGATACTCCTACGAGCAGTACTTC. The chain links TRBV3-1 to TRBJ2-7, with 9 bases lining up with TRBD2. V gave up 2 bases and J gave up 0 bases; unmatched junction bases: 5. The CDR3 length is 16 residues. In germline, CDR1 is LGHDT, CDR2 YNNKEL (reference sequence).

The J gene is TRBJ2-5, the V gene TRBV28, with D hard to call. V lost 3 bases, J lost 1 base, and 9 bases lay in between. Germline V CDR1 and CDR2: MDHEN, SYDVKM. The CDR3 is 14 residues long. The CDR3: CASSFNRAQETQYF. For the CDR3, the DNA is TGTGCCAGCAGTTTTAATCGTGCCCAAGAGACCCAGTACTTC.

The gene calls are TRBV19 and TRBJ1-5, with TRBD1 matching 7 bases. The CDR3 runs 14 residues. Germline V gene data show CDR1 as LNHDA and CDR2 as SQIVND (reference sequence). V shed 10 bases and J 6 bases; nucleotides not matched to a gene: 12. CDR3 in DNA: TGTGCCACCTGTGTGGGAGGGGGCGGTCAGCCCCAGCATTTT. This translates into CATCVGGGGQPQHF.

The chain uses TRBV6-2 or TRBV6-3 and TRBJ2-7, with a weak D call TRBD2 (5 bases). V was clipped by 2 bases and J by 3 bases, with 14 bases between them. Germline values: CDR1 MNHEY, CDR2 SVGEGT. This CDR3 spans 15 amino acids. CDR3 coding DNA: TGTGCCAGCAGTTACGACGGGAAGTGGGGCTACGAGCAGTACTTC. It encodes CASSYDGKWGYEQYF.

CDR3 in DNA: TGTGCCAGTAGGCTTAGCGGGAACTCCTACGAGCAGTACTTC. Translation gives CASRLSGNSYEQYF. The V call is TRBV19, the J call TRBJ2-7, with TRBD2 matching over 8 bases. CDR1 is LNHDA and CDR2 is SQIVND in the germline V gene (reference sequence). J gave up 0 bases and V 6 bases, and 4 bases lay outside the gene matches. This CDR3 has 14 residues.

This clonotype was seen repeatedly, ten times or more. The chain uses TRBV19 and TRBJ1-2; D is unresolved. Trimming left V 10 bases short and J 2 bases short, with 17 bases between. This CDR3 region has 14 residues. The germline gives CDR1 LNHDA, CDR2 SQIVND (reference sequence). CDR3 in amino acids: CATTLVGQNYGYTF. CDR3 in DNA: TGTGCCACAACACTGGTCGGGCAGAACTATGGCTACACCTTC. The complete variable domain, with remaining parts taken from reference TRBV19 and TRBJ1-2, reads DGGITQSPKYLFRKEGQNVTLSCEQNLNHDAMYWYRQDPGQGLRLIYYSQIVNDFQKGDIAEGYSVSREKKESFPLTVTSAQKNPTAFYLCATTLVGQNYGYTFGSGTRLTVV.

This clonotype has more than one count but fewer than ten. V and J are TRBV20-1 and TRBJ1-1; tentative D call: TRBD1 (6 bases). There are 14 residues in the CDR3. The ends were cut back, 3 bases at V and 5 bases at J, with 16 bases in the middle. Germline lookup yields CDR1 DFQATT and CDR2 SNEGSKA (reference sequence). The CDR3: CSARFPGGETEAFF. In DNA, the CDR3 is TGCAGTGCTAGGTTTCCCGGGGGCGAGACTGAAGCTTTCTTT.

This clonotype was observed a handful of times. The chain uses TRBV11-2 and TRBJ2-7; no definite D call. The V and J ends lost 5 bases and 2 bases respectively, with 19 bases between them. This CDR3 is 16 amino acids long. From germline, CDR1 is SGHAT and CDR2 FQNNGV. In DNA, the CDR3 is TGTGCCAGCAGCGCCCTCTCGGGTAAACGGGCCTACGAGCAGTACTTC. Its protein product is CASSALSGKRAYEQYF. Filled out from reference TRBV11-2 and TRBJ2-7, the complete variable domain reads EAGVAQSPRYKIIEKRQSVAFWCNPISGHATLYWYQQILGQGPKLLIQFQNNGVVDDSQLPKDRFSAERLKGVDSTLKIQPAKLEDSAVYLCASSALSGKRAYEQYFGPGTRLTVT.

V is TRBV7-9 and J is TRBJ2-5; the D is unclear. Trimming removed 3 bases from V and 1 base from J, with 9 bases in between. The V gene's germline CDR1 is SEHNR and CDR2 FQNEAQ (reference sequence). This CDR3 is 14 amino acids long. The CDR3 here is CASSFDQRQETQYF. The CDR3 DNA reads as TGTGCCAGCAGCTTTGATCAGCGCCAAGAGACCCAGTACTTC.

The V and J genes are TRBV5-1 and TRBJ2-1; 8 bases line up with TRBD2. Looked up from germline, CDR1 is SGHRS and CDR2 is YFSETQ. The CDR3 sequence is 16 residues long. J was trimmed by 8 bases and V by 0 bases; bases with no gene match: 10. As DNA, the CDR3 is TGCGCCAGCAGCTTGGCCTACTCAGGACTAGCTGATGAGCAGTTCTTC. Protein: CASSLAYSGLADEQFF.

The chain recombines TRBV7-8 with TRBJ1-4, with 9 bases matching TRBD1. Trimming took 5 bases from V and 4 from J; bases not matched to a gene: 5. The CDR3 is made up of 15 amino acids. Germline V gene sequence: CDR1 SGHVS, CDR2 FQNEAQ. The CDR3 protein is CASSLRDRVNEKLFF. In nucleotides, the CDR3 is TGTGCCAGCAGCCTCCGGGACAGGGTTAATGAAAAACTGTTTTTT.

CDR3 sequence (DNA): TGTGCCAGCAGTGGCAGGAGGAATGAAAAACTGTTTTTT. This translates into CASSGRRNEKLFF. J is TRBJ1-4 and V is TRBV6-2 or TRBV6-3; D uncertain. The CDR3 consists of 13 residues. The germline V gene has CDR1 MNHEY and CDR2 SVGEGT. V gave up 5 bases and J gave up 5 bases, with 9 bases separating them.

For the CDR3, the DNA is TGTGCCAGCAGCGTCGGGACACCAAGAGATCAGCCCCAGCATTTT. It yields the protein CASSVGTPRDQPQHF. This chain uses TRBV7-9 with TRBJ1-5, with a tentative D call TRBD1 (6 bases). Trimming took 5 bases from V and 5 from J, leaving 16 bases between them. This CDR3 is 15 amino acids long. The germline V gene encodes CDR1 SEHNR and CDR2 FQNEAQ (reference sequence).

There are many counts of this clonotype. The chain uses TRBV12-3 or TRBV12-4 and TRBJ1-2; D perhaps matches TRBD1 (6 bases). This CDR3 comprises 15 residues. V lost 6 bases to trimming and J lost 4 bases, with 18 bases between them. CDR3 sequence: CASSLGAGAPYGYTF. DNA of the CDR3: TGTGCCAGCAGCCTAGGGGCAGGGGCCCCCTATGGCTACACCTTC.

This chain connects TRBV2 to TRBJ2-2; D unclear. The V and J ends lost 4 bases and 5 bases respectively, with 8 bases between them. Per germline, CDR1 SNHLY and CDR2 FYNNEI. This CDR3 is built from 13 residues. DNA of the CDR3: TGTGCCAGCAGTGTCTTGGCGACCGGGGAGCTGTTTTTT. Encoded protein: CASSVLATGELFF.